Following are 20 T cell receptor beta chains from one sample sequenced in a study of regulatory T cells in long-lasting Graves disease. Construction of TCR beta libraries relied on iRepertoire HTBI primers and on Arm-PCR targeting CDR3 regions. TCRdb called the multiplex PCR reads again in MiXCR, with one record for every CDR3 protein. This sample has approximately 540,000 distinct CDR3 sequences, with 12% found just once. Time point noted: newly diagnosed GD, antithyroid drugs for less than 3 months. PBMC-extracted RNA yielded the TCR library. These sequences were also reported in another study, on T cells in Graves' hyperthyroidism and ophthalmopathy.

Sequencing was performed on peripheral blood mononuclear cells (PBMCs), taken at new diagnosis, from a patient treated with antithyroid drugs. These TCRs come from a woman younger than 45 with Graves disease.

This clonotype came up a few times. The chain recombines TRBV5-4 with TRBJ1-1; the match to TRBD1 covers 11 bases. The CDR3 has 18 residues. V lost 4 bases to trimming and J lost 0 bases; unmatched junction nucleotides: 11. CDR1 SGHNT and CDR2 YYREEE come from the germline V gene (reference sequence). CDR3 nucleotides: TGTGCCAGCAGCCCGTTAAGGGGACAGGGGGGAATGAACACTGAAGCTTTCTTT. It yields the protein CASSPLRGQGGMNTEAFF.

This clonotype showed up many times. The CDR3 nucleotides read TGTGCCAGCAGTGTCACAGGATTCGGGGTGGGGGAGCAGTACTTC. Translation: CASSVTGFGVGEQYF. The chain has TRBV28 and TRBJ2-7; TRBD1 or TRBD2 may be the D gene (5 bases each). V was cut by 5 bases and J by 7 bases, with 21 bases left in between. The CDR3 sequence is 15 residues long. The germline V gene has CDR1 MDHEN and CDR2 SYDVKM.

This clonotype showed up many times. This chain joins TRBV2 and TRBJ2-1; 9 bases fit TRBD1. Unmatched junction bases numbered 4, after V lost 8 bases and J lost 8 bases. From germline, CDR1 is SNHLY and CDR2 FYNNEI. This CDR3 comprises 12 residues. CDR3 protein: CASWGQGHEQFF. The CDR3 bases are TGTGCCAGCTGGGGACAGGGCCATGAGCAGTTCTTC. Supplemented by reference TRBV2 and TRBJ2-1, the full variable domain reads EPEVTQTPSHQVTQMGQEVILRCVPISNHLYFYWYRQILGQKVEFLVSFYNNEISEKSEIFDDQFSVERPDGSNFTLKIRSTKLEDSAMYFCASWGQGHEQFFGPGTRLTVL.

This clonotype was picked up many times. The V call is TRBV6-5, the J call TRBJ1-1; 7 nucleotides match TRBD1. Trimming removed 5 bases from V and 1 base from J; junction bases left unmatched: 4. This CDR3 contains 14 residues. Germline V lookup: CDR1 MNHEY, CDR2 SVGAGI. The CDR3 region has the DNA TGTGCCAGCAGTACTCGGACAGGGAACACTGAAGCTTTCTTT. Encoded protein: CASSTRTGNTEAFF.

This clonotype showed up just a few times. This chain connects TRBV19 to TRBJ1-1; no clear D. The V gene's germline CDR1 is LNHDA and CDR2 SQIVND (reference sequence). CDR3 size: 15 residues. Trimming stripped 7 bases from V and 3 bases from J, with 18 bases between. The CDR3, as DNA: TGTGCCAGTATGGCCGGGATTTTAGGTGACACTGAAGCTTTCTTT. This codes for CASMAGILGDTEAFF.

This sequence joins TRBV6-8 and TRBJ2-1; 7 nucleotides line up with TRBD2. Unmatched junction bases numbered 13, after V lost 2 bases and J lost 12 bases. This CDR3 spans 15 amino acids. Germline V gene data show CDR1 as MNHGY and CDR2 as SAAAGT. In nucleotides, the CDR3 is TGTGCCAGCAGTTACCTTACTCGGGGGGAGCTAGGGCAGTTCTTC. Amino acid sequence: CASSYLTRGELGQFF.

Many counts were recorded for this clonotype. The genes are TRBV18 and TRBJ2-5, with D perhaps being TRBD1 or TRBD2 (5 bases each). The CDR3 loop spans 14 amino acids. Trimming removed 0 bases at V and 5 bases at J, with 10 bases between. Per the germline V gene, CDR1 is KGHSH and CDR2 is LQKENI. The CDR3 nucleotides read TGTGCCAGCTCACCACCGGGGGTGGTGGAGACCCAGTACTTC. The encoded protein is CASSPPGVVETQYF.

This clonotype was observed a few times. The chain employs TRBV7-9 and TRBJ1-1; D is unresolved. Trimming took off 3 bases at V and 1 base at J, with 12 bases between the two ends. The CDR3 covers 15 residues. In germline, CDR1 is SEHNR, CDR2 FQNEAQ (reference sequence). CDR3 nucleotide sequence: TGTGCCAGCAGCTTTAGTCCTAGCCGGAACACTGAAGCTTTCTTT. Translation gives CASSFSPSRNTEAFF.

This clonotype was seen ten or more times. The rearrangement uses TRBV12-3 or TRBV12-4 and TRBJ1-2; a weak D match, TRBD1 (5 bases). The CDR3 runs 13 residues. V shed 3 bases and J shed 8 bases, with 13 bases lying between them. CDR3 in DNA: TGTGCCAGCAGTTTTGAGGGGTTTTCGGGCTACACCTTC. This encodes CASSFEGFSGYTF.

This clonotype was seen ten or more times. The chain joins TRBV7-2 to TRBJ1-2, with D possibly matching TRBD1 (6 bases). V was trimmed by 5 bases and J by 1 base, leaving 14 bases between them. This CDR3 is built from 15 residues. Per germline, CDR1 SGHTA and CDR2 FQGNSA. CDR3 in DNA: TGTGCCAGCAGCACCTGGCTACAGGGTAACTATGGCTACACCTTC. The encoded protein is CASSTWLQGNYGYTF. Full variable domain (missing parts from reference TRBV7-2 and TRBJ1-2): GAGVSQSPSNKVTEKGKDVELRCDPISGHTALYWYRQSLGQGLEFLIYFQGNSAPDKSGLPSDRFSAERTGGSVSTLTIQRTQQEDSAVYLCASSTWLQGNYGYTFGSGTRLTVV.

This clonotype was found many times. J is TRBJ2-7 and V is TRBV9; a possible D gene is TRBD1 (6 bases). Trimming took 3 bases from V and 2 from J, leaving 18 bases between them. Germline CDR1 is SGDLS and CDR2 is YYNGEE. This CDR3 is built from 16 residues. The CDR3 bases are TGTGCCAGCAGCGCACCCAGATTGTGGGGGCCCTACGAGCAGTACTTC. It specifies CASSAPRLWGPYEQYF. The whole variable domain, filled in from reference TRBV9 and TRBJ2-7, reads DSGVTQTPKHLITATGQRVTLRCSPRSGDLSVYWYQQSLDQGLQFLIQYYNGEERAKGNILERFSAQQFPDLHSELNLSSLELGDSALYFCASSAPRLWGPYEQYFGPGTRLTVT.

The chain joins TRBV18 to TRBJ2-3; tentatively, D is TRBD1 or TRBD2 (5 bases each). Deletions cut 2 bases from V and 9 bases from J, with 18 bases between. This CDR3 spans 15 amino acids. Germline-derived CDR1 and CDR2 are KGHSH and LQKENI. The CDR3 DNA follows: TGTGCCAGCTCACCAGGGACGGACGGGTACGGGACGCAGTATTTT. It translates to CASSPGTDGYGTQYF.

This clonotype has a count of ten or more. The chain uses TRBV2 and TRBJ2-7, with 7 bases aligning to TRBD2. This CDR3 comprises 12 residues. Germline CDR1 SNHLY, CDR2 FYNNEI. With 8 bases clipped from V and 2 bases from J, the junction kept 3 bases outside the gene matches. CDR3 coding DNA: TGTGCCAGCCGGGGGGACGCCTACGAGCAGTACTTC. Its translation: CASRGDAYEQYF.

This clonotype showed up many times. The chain carries TRBV12-3 or TRBV12-4 and TRBJ2-6; D is possibly TRBD1 (6 bases). V was shortened by 5 bases and J by 0 bases, with 17 bases between the two germline ends. The CDR3 consists of 18 residues. The DNA of the CDR3 is TGTGCCAGCAGTCTACAGGGATTATCACCCTCTGGGGCCAACGTCCTGACTTTC. This codes for CASSLQGLSPSGANVLTF.

On this clonotype: Just one base apart from a much larger clone, this may be a read error. The chain couples TRBV27 to TRBJ2-1; the D gene is possibly TRBD1 (6 bases). This CDR3 contains 14 residues. The germline V and J ends were trimmed by 3 bases and 9 bases, with 15 bases remaining between them. Germline loops: CDR1 MNHEY, CDR2 SMNVEV (reference sequence). This chain's CDR3 is CASSLTGRFSEQFF. DNA of the CDR3: TGTGCCAGCAGTTTGACAGGACGGTTCAGTGAGCAGTTCTTC.

This clonotype was picked up many times. This chain uses TRBV7-8 with TRBJ2-7; TRBD2 matches 7 bases. CDR3 length equals 14 residues. The V and J ends lost 5 bases and 4 bases, in that order; junction bases with no gene match: 8. CDR1 is SGHVS, CDR2 FQNEAQ, per germline. This chain's CDR3 is CASSPGGSGYEQYF. The CDR3 nucleotides are TGTGCCAGCAGCCCGGGGGGTTCGGGGTACGAGCAGTACTTC.

This clonotype was counted many times. The chain is built from TRBV9 and TRBJ2-1; 7 bases are shared with TRBD2. The CDR3 consists of 16 residues. CDR1 SGDLS and CDR2 YYNGEE come from the germline V gene. The J segment lost 4 bases and the V segment lost 4 bases, leaving 11 bases of the junction unmatched. The DNA for the CDR3 is TGTGCCAGCAGCCCCGAGGGCGGGAGCTGGTACAATGAGCAGTTCTTC. Translation: CASSPEGGSWYNEQFF.

This clonotype has ten or more counts. The J gene is TRBJ2-2, the V gene TRBV11-3; 7 bases agree with TRBD1. This CDR3 has 16 residues. Germline V lookup: CDR1 SGHNT, CDR2 YENEEA. V was clipped by 5 bases and J by 3 bases; unmatched bases: 9. The DNA for the CDR3 is TGTGCCAGCAGCACCCGACAGGGCGGATACACCGGGGAGCTGTTTTTT. This translates into CASSTRQGGYTGELFF. The full variable domain, its missing parts supplied by reference TRBV11-3 and TRBJ2-2, is EAGVVQSPRYKIIEKKQPVAFWCNPISGHNTLYWYLQNLGQGPELLIRYENEEAVDDSQLPKDRFSAERLKGVDSTLKIQPAELGDSAVYLCASSTRQGGYTGELFFGEGSRLTVL.

The V call is TRBV20-1, the J call TRBJ1-3; TRBD1 is a possible D gene (5 bases). Trimming cost V 2 bases and J 0 bases, with 11 bases left between them. There are 15 residues in the CDR3. In germline, CDR1 is DFQATT, CDR2 SNEGSKA (reference sequence). The CDR3 DNA is TGCAGTGCTAGACAGGGTTCAAGCTCTGGAAACACCATATATTTT. This codes for CSARQGSSSGNTIYF.

This clonotype has just a few counts. The J gene is TRBJ1-1, the V gene TRBV27, with TRBD1 as a possible D gene (6 bases). Deletions cut 3 bases from V and 5 bases from J, with 13 bases between. This CDR3 has 14 amino acids. The germline CDR1 and CDR2 sequences are MNHEY and SMNVEV (reference sequence). CDR3 bases: TGTGCCAGCAGTTTCATCCAGGGGAATACTGAAGCTTTCTTT. Translation: CASSFIQGNTEAFF.